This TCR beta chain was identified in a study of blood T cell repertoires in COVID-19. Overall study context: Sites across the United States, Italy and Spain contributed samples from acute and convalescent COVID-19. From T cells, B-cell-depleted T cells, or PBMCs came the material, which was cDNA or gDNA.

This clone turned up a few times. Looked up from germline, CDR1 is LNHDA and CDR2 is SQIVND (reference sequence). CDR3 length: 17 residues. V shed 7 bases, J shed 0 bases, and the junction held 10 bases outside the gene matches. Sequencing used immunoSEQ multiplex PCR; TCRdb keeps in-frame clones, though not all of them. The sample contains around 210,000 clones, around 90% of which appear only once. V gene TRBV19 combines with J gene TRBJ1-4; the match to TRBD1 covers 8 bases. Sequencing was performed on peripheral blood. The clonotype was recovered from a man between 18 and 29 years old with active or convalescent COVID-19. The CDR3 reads CASTLRTGQPTNEKLFF. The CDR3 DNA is TGTGCCAGTACCTTACGGACAGGGCAGCCAACTAATGAAAAACTGTTTTTT.